One and the same sample provided the 24 T cell receptor beta chains below, sequenced in a study of neoadjuvant anti-PD-1 for oral cavity cancer. TCRdb's copy holds only in-frame clones and misses some; the assay was immunoSEQ multiplex PCR. This sample carries 80,000 to 95,000 clones, about 84% of them seen once, and the ten largest clones take over 3%. Sequences were derived from PBMCs, sampled before nivolumab (anti-PD-1) treatment. These receptor sequences come from a person aged 35 to 85 with oral cavity squamous cell carcinoma.

The chain uses TRBV5-1 and TRBJ2-3; tentative D call: TRBD1 (6 bases). CDR3 length equals 14 residues. The germline V and J ends were trimmed by 4 bases and 3 bases, with 12 bases remaining between them. Germline values: CDR1 SGHRS, CDR2 YFSETQ. For the CDR3, the DNA is TGCGCCAGCAGCGCGGGCAGGGGTACAGATACGCAGTATTTT. Its translation is CASSAGRGTDTQYF. Full variable domain (outside the CDR3, taken from reference TRBV5-1 and TRBJ2-3): KAGVTQTPRYLIKTRGQQVTLSCSPISGHRSVSWYQQTPGQGLQFLFEYFSETQRNKGNFPGRFSGRQFSNSRSEMNVSTLELGDSALYLCASSAGRGTDTQYFGPGTRLTVL.

This chain joins TRBV21-1 and TRBJ2-5. TRBV21-1 is flagged as a pseudogene. This CDR3 contains 13 residues. CDR3 nucleotide sequence: TGTGCCAGCACCTTCCGAGGGGAAGAGACCCAGTACTTC. Protein: CASTFRGEETQYF.

The J gene is TRBJ1-5, the V gene TRBV5-6, with D hard to call. Trimming removed 0 bases from V and 0 bases from J, with 10 bases in between. The CDR3 has 16 amino acids. Germline V gene lookup returns CDR1 SGHDT and CDR2 YYEEEE. CDR3 coding DNA: TGTGCCAGCAGCTTGGGGCCAGCTTATAGCAATCAGCCCCAGCATTTT. Amino acid sequence: CASSLGPAYSNQPQHF.

The chain recombines TRBV2 with TRBJ2-5; TRBD2 aligns across 8 bases. Germline V lookup: CDR1 SNHLY, CDR2 FYNNEI. The ends lost 5 bases at V and 5 bases at J; junction bases unmatched: 7. The CDR3 runs 14 residues. CDR3 region: CASSSLTGGETQYF. CDR3 coding DNA: TGTGCCAGCAGTTCTCTTACGGGGGGGGAGACCCAGTACTTC.

This chain joins TRBV6-5 and TRBJ2-1; D gene unclear. V lost 6 bases and J lost 2, with 11 bases in between. The CDR3 spans 14 residues. CDR1 and CDR2 from the germline V gene are MNHEY and SVGAGI. The CDR3 is CASSPPPPYNEQFF. In DNA form, the CDR3 reads TGTGCCAGCAGCCCCCCGCCTCCCTACAATGAGCAGTTCTTC.

This clone came up once. The chain employs TRBV30 and TRBJ1-5, with D perhaps TRBD1 (5 bases). Germline-derived CDR1 and CDR2 are GTSNPN and SVGIG (reference sequence). The germline V and J ends were trimmed by 0 bases and 3 bases, with 18 bases remaining between them. The CDR3 totals 17 residues. CDR3 sequence (DNA): TGTGCCTGGAGTGTCCCCCGGGGGGGGAAGGTCAATCAGCCCCAGCATTTT. Translating gives CAWSVPRGGKVNQPQHF.

The V gene is TRBV2, the J gene TRBJ2-3; D possibly uses TRBD1 or TRBD2 (7 bases each). CDR3 length: 15 amino acids. Germline loops: CDR1 SNHLY, CDR2 FYNNEI. V lost 8 bases to trimming and J lost 5 bases, with 20 bases between them. For the CDR3, the DNA is TGTGCCAGCTCCCGACAGGGAGGGCGCCAAGATACGCAGTATTTT. It encodes CASSRQGGRQDTQYF.

The chain carries TRBV19 and TRBJ1-1; 7 bases fit TRBD1. V was pared by 4 bases and J by 6 bases, with 8 bases of the junction left unmatched. Germline assignment: CDR1 LNHDA and CDR2 SQIVND (reference sequence). The CDR3 sequence is 14 residues long. The CDR3 region has the DNA TGTGCCAGTAGTAAAGCAGGGGGTATCGCTGAAGCTTTCTTT. Amino acid sequence: CASSKAGGIAEAFF. The full variable domain, its missing parts supplied by reference TRBV19 and TRBJ1-1, is DGGITQSPKYLFRKEGQNVTLSCEQNLNHDAMYWYRQDPGQGLRLIYYSQIVNDFQKGDIAEGYSVSREKKESFPLTVTSAQKNPTAFYLCASSKAGGIAEAFFGQGTRLTVV.

This clone turned up a few times. V gene TRBV27 combines with J gene TRBJ2-7; tentative D call: TRBD1 (6 bases). The CDR3 covers 14 residues. Germline assignment: CDR1 MNHEY and CDR2 SMNVEV (reference sequence). Trimming removed 4 bases at V and 7 bases at J, with 17 bases between. The CDR3 DNA sequence: TGTGCCAGCAGTTCGGCAGGGGCCCTTGGGGAGCAGTACTTC. Amino acid sequence: CASSSAGALGEQYF.

This rearrangement joins TRBV6-5 to TRBJ2-3; 8 nucleotides align to TRBD2. The length of the CDR3 is 15 residues. V was clipped by 4 bases and J by 6 bases; unmatched bases: 9. Germline V gene data show CDR1 as MNHEY and CDR2 as SVGAGI. For the CDR3, the DNA is TGTGCCAGCAGTTTCGGGACTAGTTCATTTGATACGCAGTATTTT. Translation gives CASSFGTSSFDTQYF.

A word on this clone: This specimen includes other DNA sequences encoding the same CDR3. The gene calls are TRBV5-1 and TRBJ1-2; possible D gene TRBD1, 5 bases. Trimming stripped 1 base from V and 1 base from J, with 8 bases between. The CDR3 sequence is 14 residues long. Germline V gene lookup returns CDR1 SGHRS and CDR2 YFSETQ. The CDR3 DNA is TGCGCCAGCAGCTTGTCGGGGGGTAACTATGGCTACACCTTC. Protein sequence: CASSLSGGNYGYTF. The whole variable domain, filled in from reference TRBV5-1 and TRBJ1-2, reads KAGVTQTPRYLIKTRGQQVTLSCSPISGHRSVSWYQQTPGQGLQFLFEYFSETQRNKGNFPGRFSGRQFSNSRSEMNVSTLELGDSALYLCASSLSGGNYGYTFGSGTRLTVV.

The chain couples TRBV12-5 to TRBJ1-1, with 8 bases identical to TRBD1. There are 16 residues in the CDR3. Trimming at V came to 0 bases and at J to 10 bases, leaving 13 bases not matched to a gene. CDR1 and CDR2 (germline): LGHNT, FRNRAP. The CDR3 protein is CASGLVLNGGQDGAFF. The CDR3 nucleotides are TGTGCTAGTGGTTTGGTACTTAATGGGGGACAGGATGGAGCTTTCTTT.

This sequence joins TRBV29-1 and TRBJ2-5; D uncertain. Germline-derived CDR1 and CDR2 are SQVTM and ANQGSEA. The CDR3 spans 15 residues. V dropped 7 bases and J dropped 2 bases, with 20 bases sitting between them. CDR3 nucleotide sequence: TGCAGCGCACGCCCCCTTGAGGTGTTACAAGAGACCCAGTACTTC. It specifies CSARPLEVLQETQYF.

The chain carries TRBV6-5 and TRBJ2-3, with D perhaps TRBD2 (5 bases). The V gene's germline CDR1 is MNHEY and CDR2 SVGAGI. Trimming removed 5 bases at V and 1 base at J, with 13 bases between. The CDR3 is 15 amino acids. The CDR3 coding sequence is TGTGCCAGCAGTGCCCCCGGACTCCGCACAGATACGCAGTATTTT. Translating gives CASSAPGLRTDTQYF.

V and J are TRBV25-1 and TRBJ2-5; D unclear. There are 15 residues in the CDR3. Germline V CDR1 and CDR2: MGHDK, SYGVNS. V was shortened by 4 bases and J by 5 bases, with 17 bases between the two germline ends. CDR3 in amino acids: CASSVPDGVGETQYF. CDR3 in DNA: TGTGCCAGCAGTGTCCCGGATGGGGTCGGGGAGACCCAGTACTTC.

This sequence joins TRBV6-1 and TRBJ2-3, with TRBD2 matching 7 bases. Trimming cost V 0 bases and J 1 base; bases outside gene matches: 4. This CDR3 has 16 amino acids. CDR1 MNHNS and CDR2 SASEGT come from the germline V gene. CDR3 residues: CASSEALGGGTDTQYF. As DNA, the CDR3 is TGTGCCAGCAGTGAAGCGCTTGGGGGGGGCACAGATACGCAGTATTTT.

The chain carries TRBV10-3 and TRBJ1-1; 7 positions match TRBD1. The germline CDR1 and CDR2 sequences are ENHRY and SYGVKD. The CDR3 totals 13 residues. V trimming: 6 bases; J trimming: 1 base; junction bases outside the gene matches: 2. CDR3 DNA sequence: TGTGCCATCAGGAGGACAGGGAACACTGAAGCTTTCTTT. It is translated as CAIRRTGNTEAFF.

Points on this clone: At one end, the junction sequence differs from germline, possibly due to a read error. The V and J genes are TRBV6-5 and TRBJ2-3; 7 bases align to TRBD1. Germline CDR1 reads MNHEY; CDR2 reads SVGAGI. This CDR3 spans 16 amino acids. CDR3 sequence: CASSYYRDSPTDTQYF. In DNA, the CDR3 is TGTGCCAGCAGCTACTACCGGGACAGCCCCACAGATACGCAGTATTTT.

V is TRBV5-1 and J is TRBJ2-5; 9 bases match TRBD1. V gave up 2 bases and J gave up 5 bases; unmatched junction bases: 13. The CDR3 is 17 residues long. The germline V gene has CDR1 SGHRS and CDR2 YFSETQ. CDR3 sequence: CASSFGIPGQGDETQYF. CDR3 nucleotide sequence: TGCGCCAGCAGCTTTGGAATTCCGGGACAGGGCGACGAGACCCAGTACTTC.

Written as DNA, the CDR3 is TGCGCCAGCAGCTTGGCAGGAAAATCAGATGGCTACACCTTC. Protein product: CASSLAGKSDGYTF. The chain has TRBV5-1 and TRBJ1-2; D gene ambiguous. Germline CDR1 reads SGHRS; CDR2 reads YFSETQ. V was trimmed by 0 bases and J by 6 bases, leaving 12 bases between them. This CDR3 contains 14 residues.

The chain links TRBV4-2 to TRBJ2-6; no reliable D call. Trimming shortened V by 0 bases and J by 0 bases, and 0 bases separated the two germline ends. The germline CDR1 and CDR2 sequences are LGHNA and YNFKEQ. The CDR3 consists of 14 residues. The CDR3 here is CASSQDSGANVLTF. CDR3 bases: TGTGCCAGCAGCCAAGACTCTGGGGCCAACGTCCTGACTTTC.

J is TRBJ2-3 and V is TRBV11-3; 15 positions match TRBD2. J lost 2 bases, V lost 4 bases, and 7 bases had no gene match. Looked up from germline, CDR1 is SGHNT and CDR2 is YENEEA. CDR3 size: 18 residues. CDR3 protein: CASSSPGLAGGATDTQYF. For the CDR3, the DNA is TGTGCCAGCAGCTCTCCGGGACTAGCGGGAGGTGCCACAGATACGCAGTATTTT.

The CDR3 region has the DNA TGTGCCATGGGGGAAGGGCCCCAAGAGACCCAGTACTTC. Protein: CAMGEGPQETQYF. The chain is built from TRBV10-3 and TRBJ2-5; D may match TRBD1 or TRBD2 (5 bases each). The V gene's germline CDR1 is ENHRY and CDR2 SYGVKD. V lost 9 bases and J 1 base, leaving 12 bases between the germline ends. The CDR3 length is 13 residues.

The chain joins TRBV10-2 to TRBJ1-5; D unresolved. The V gene lost 7 bases and the J gene lost 5 bases, with 9 bases spanning the gap. Germline loops: CDR1 WSHSY, CDR2 SAAADI. The CDR3 is 12 amino acids. The CDR3 DNA sequence: TGCGCCAGCATCCGAGGACATCAGCCCCAGCATTTT. It encodes CASIRGHQPQHF.